The T cell receptor beta chain described here comes from a study of Ad26.COV2.S vaccination and SARS-CoV-2 variants. Study results and limitations: Breadth and depth estimates from TCRs may understate total T cell responses. Those who received the vaccine showed greater spike-specific TCR breadth than those given placebo. After vaccination, substantial breadth of spike-specific CD8+ and CD4+ responses was reported.

The CDR3 extends over 21 amino acids. Germline V gene lookup returns CDR1 SGDLS and CDR2 YYNGEE. Here immunoSEQ multiplex PCR was the method, and the copy in TCRdb shows in-frame clones only, minus some. The sample yields roughly 100,000 clones, around three quarters seen once. Comment on this clone: As yet, its antigen is unknown. The junction shows a germline mismatch at one end, possibly a read error.

The source is a human donor who had recovered from COVID-19. The input for sequencing was peripheral blood, taken after recovery from COVID-19. The rearrangement joins TRBV9 to TRBJ2-1; 15 nucleotides match TRBD2. DNA of the CDR3: TGTGCCCGCAGCGTAGGCACCTGGACTAGCGGGGGGGGTAGCTCCTACAATGAGCAGTTCTTC. This translates into CARSVGTWTSGGGSSYNEQFF.